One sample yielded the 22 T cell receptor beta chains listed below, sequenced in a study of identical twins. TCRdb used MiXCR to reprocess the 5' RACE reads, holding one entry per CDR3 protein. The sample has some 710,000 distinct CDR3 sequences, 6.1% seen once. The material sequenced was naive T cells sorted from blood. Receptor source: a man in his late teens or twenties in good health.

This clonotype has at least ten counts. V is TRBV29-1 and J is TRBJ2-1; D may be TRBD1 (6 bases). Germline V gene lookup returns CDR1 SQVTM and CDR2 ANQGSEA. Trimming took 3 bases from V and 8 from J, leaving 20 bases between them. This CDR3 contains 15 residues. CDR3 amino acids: CSVEYSDTGIDEQFF. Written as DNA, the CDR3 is TGCAGCGTTGAGTATAGCGACACAGGGATCGATGAGCAGTTCTTC.

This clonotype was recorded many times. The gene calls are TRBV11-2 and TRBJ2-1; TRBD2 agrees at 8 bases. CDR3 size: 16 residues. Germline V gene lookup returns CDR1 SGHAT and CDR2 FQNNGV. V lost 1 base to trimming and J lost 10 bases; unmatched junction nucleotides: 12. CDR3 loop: CASSLAGGRSRGEQFF. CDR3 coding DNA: TGTGCCAGCAGCTTAGCGGGCGGGAGGTCCCGGGGAGAGCAGTTCTTC.

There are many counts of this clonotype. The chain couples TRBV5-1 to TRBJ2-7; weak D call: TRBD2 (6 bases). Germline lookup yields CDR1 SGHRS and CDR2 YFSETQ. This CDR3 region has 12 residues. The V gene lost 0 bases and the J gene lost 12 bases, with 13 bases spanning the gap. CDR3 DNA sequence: TGCGCCAGCAGCTTGGCCGGGTGGGAGGTGTACTTC. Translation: CASSLAGWEVYF.

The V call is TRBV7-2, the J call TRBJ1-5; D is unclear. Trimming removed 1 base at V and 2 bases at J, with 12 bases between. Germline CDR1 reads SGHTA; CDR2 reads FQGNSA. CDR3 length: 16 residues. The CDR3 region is CASSLGGSAGNQPQHF. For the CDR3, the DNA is TGTGCCAGCAGCTTAGGGGGTTCCGCCGGCAATCAGCCCCAGCATTTT.

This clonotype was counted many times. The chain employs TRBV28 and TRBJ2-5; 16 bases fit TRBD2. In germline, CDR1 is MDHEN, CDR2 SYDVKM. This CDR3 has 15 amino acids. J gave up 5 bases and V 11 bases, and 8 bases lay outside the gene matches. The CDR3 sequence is CAFRGTSGRVETQYF. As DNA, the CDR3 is TGTGCCTTCAGGGGGACTAGCGGGAGGGTTGAGACCCAGTACTTC.

The CDR3 spells CASSFRYQPPYYNEQFF. The CDR3, as DNA: TGTGCCAGCAGCTTTCGTTATCAGCCCCCCTACTACAATGAGCAGTTCTTC. This rearrangement joins TRBV6-1 to TRBJ2-1; D not certain. CDR3 size: 17 residues. V dropped 6 bases and J dropped 3 bases, with 21 bases sitting between them. The germline V gene has CDR1 MNHNS and CDR2 SASEGT.

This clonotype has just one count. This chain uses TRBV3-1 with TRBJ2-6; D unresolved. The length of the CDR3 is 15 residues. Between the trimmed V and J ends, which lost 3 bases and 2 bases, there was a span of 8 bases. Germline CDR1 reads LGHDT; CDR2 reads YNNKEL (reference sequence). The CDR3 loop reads CASSHPFAGANVLTF. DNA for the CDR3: TGTGCCAGCAGCCACCCCTTTGCTGGGGCCAACGTCCTGACTTTC.

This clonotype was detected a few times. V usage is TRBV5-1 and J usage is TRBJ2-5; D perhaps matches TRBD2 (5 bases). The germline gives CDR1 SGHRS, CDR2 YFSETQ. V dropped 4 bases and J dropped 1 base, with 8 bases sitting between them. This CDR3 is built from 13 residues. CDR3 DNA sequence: TGCGCCAGCAGCGGCGGGCCCCAAGAGACCCAGTACTTC. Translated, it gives CASSGGPQETQYF.

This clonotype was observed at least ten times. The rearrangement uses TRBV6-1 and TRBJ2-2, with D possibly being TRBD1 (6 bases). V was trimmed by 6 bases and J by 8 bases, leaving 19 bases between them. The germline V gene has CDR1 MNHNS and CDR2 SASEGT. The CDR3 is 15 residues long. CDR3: CASRLKQGLVGELFF. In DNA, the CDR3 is TGTGCCAGCAGACTGAAACAGGGTCTCGTGGGGGAGCTGTTTTTT.

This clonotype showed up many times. CDR3 region: CASSLRLAETQYF. In DNA form, the CDR3 reads TGTGCCAGCAGCTTACGACTAGCGGAGACCCAGTACTTC. The chain carries TRBV5-6 and TRBJ2-5; 8 positions agree with TRBD2. This CDR3 region has 13 residues. Germline V gene data show CDR1 as SGHDT and CDR2 as YYEEEE. The J segment lost 5 bases and the V segment lost 2 bases, leaving 2 bases of the junction unmatched.

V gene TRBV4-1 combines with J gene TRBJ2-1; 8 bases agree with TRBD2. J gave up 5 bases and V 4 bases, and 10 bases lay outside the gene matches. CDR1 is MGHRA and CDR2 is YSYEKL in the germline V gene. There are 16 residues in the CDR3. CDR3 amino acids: CASSPTGAGAHNEQFF. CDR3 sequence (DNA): TGCGCCAGCAGCCCAACCGGAGCGGGAGCGCACAATGAGCAGTTCTTC.

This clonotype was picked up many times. For the CDR3, the DNA is TGCGCCAGCAGCTTGGAAGCAGGGACCCTGAACACTGAAGCTTTCTTT. Its translation is CASSLEAGTLNTEAFF. The chain carries TRBV5-1 and TRBJ1-1; TRBD1 is a possible D gene (5 bases). V gave up 0 bases and J gave up 0 bases, with 12 bases separating them. CDR1 and CDR2 from the germline V gene are SGHRS and YFSETQ. This CDR3 is built from 16 residues.

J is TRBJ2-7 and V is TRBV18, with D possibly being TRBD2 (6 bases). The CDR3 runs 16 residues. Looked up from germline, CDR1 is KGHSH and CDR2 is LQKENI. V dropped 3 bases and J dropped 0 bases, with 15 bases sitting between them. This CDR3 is CASSPKGTSSSYEQYV. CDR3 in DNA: TGTGCCAGCTCACCCAAAGGGACTTCTAGCTCCTACGAGCAGTACGTC.

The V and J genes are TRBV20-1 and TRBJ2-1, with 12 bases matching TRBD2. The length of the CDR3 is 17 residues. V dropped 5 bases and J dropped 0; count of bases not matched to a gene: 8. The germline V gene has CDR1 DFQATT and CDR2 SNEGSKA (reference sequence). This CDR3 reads CSAPKKTSGGSYNEQFF. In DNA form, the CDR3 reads TGCAGTGCTCCCAAAAAGACTAGCGGGGGCTCCTACAATGAGCAGTTCTTC.

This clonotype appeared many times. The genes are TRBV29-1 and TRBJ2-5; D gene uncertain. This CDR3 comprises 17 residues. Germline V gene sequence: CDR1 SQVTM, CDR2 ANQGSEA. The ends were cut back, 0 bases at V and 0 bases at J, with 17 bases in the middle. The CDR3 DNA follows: TGCAGCGTTGAAGAATGGGGTCTATTGGGGTACCAAGAGACCCAGTACTTC. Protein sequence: CSVEEWGLLGYQETQYF.

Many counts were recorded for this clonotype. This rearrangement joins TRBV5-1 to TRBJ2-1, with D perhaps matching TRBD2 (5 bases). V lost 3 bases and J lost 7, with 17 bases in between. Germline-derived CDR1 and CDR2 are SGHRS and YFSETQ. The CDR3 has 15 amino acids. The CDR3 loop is CASSYTSGELNEQFF. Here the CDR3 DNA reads TGCGCCAGCAGCTATACGAGCGGAGAACTTAATGAGCAGTTCTTC.

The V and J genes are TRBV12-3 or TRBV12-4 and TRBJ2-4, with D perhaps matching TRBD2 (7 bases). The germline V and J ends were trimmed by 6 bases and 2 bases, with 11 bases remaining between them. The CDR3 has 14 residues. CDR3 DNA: TGTGCCAGCAGGGGGGGGGGCTCCAAAAACATTCAGTACTTC. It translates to CASRGGGSKNIQYF.

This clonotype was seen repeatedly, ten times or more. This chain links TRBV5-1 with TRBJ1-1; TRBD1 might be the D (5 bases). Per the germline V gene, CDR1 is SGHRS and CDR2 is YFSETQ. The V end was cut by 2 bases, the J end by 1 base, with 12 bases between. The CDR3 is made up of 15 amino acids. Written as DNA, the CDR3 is TGCGCCAGCAGCTTAGCGCAGGGCGGGAACACTGAAGCTTTCTTT. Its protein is CASSLAQGGNTEAFF.

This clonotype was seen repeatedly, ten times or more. CDR3: CASSPRTSGNYNEQFF. The CDR3 DNA sequence: TGTGCCAGCAGTCCTCGGACTAGCGGGAATTACAATGAGCAGTTCTTC. The rearrangement uses TRBV12-3 or TRBV12-4 and TRBJ2-1, with 12 bases identical to TRBD2. There are 16 residues in the CDR3. V gave up 5 bases and J gave up 4 bases; unmatched junction bases: 6.

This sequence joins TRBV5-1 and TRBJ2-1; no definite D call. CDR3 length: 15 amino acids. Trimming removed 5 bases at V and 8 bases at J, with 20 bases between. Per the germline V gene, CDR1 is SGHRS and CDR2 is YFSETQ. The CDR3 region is CASSLPGSPGDEQFF. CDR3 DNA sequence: TGCGCCAGCAGTTTACCGGGTTCCCCGGGCGATGAGCAGTTCTTC.

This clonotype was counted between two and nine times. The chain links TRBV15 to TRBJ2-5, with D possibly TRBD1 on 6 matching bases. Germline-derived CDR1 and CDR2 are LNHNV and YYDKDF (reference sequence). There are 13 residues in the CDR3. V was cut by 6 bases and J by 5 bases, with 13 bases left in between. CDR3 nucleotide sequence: TGTGCCACCAGTGACAGGTTCGGGGAGACCCAGTACTTC. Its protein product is CATSDRFGETQYF.

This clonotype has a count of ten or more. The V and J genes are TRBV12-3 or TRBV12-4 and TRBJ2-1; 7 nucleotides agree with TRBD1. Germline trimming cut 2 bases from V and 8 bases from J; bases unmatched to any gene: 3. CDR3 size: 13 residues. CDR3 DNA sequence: TGTGCCAGCAGTTTAAGGGGGCTACATGAGCAGTTCTTC. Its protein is CASSLRGLHEQFF.